The TCR beta chain described here comes from a study of blood T cell repertoires in COVID-19. Per the original data handling: Amplification with reference gene primers provided the estimates of nucleated cell counts. Profiling relied on immunoSEQ multiplex PCR, and the TCRdb table lists in-frame clones only, not all of them. The DNA was the basis for D and trimming; V, J and clone size are from that table. Among under 400,000 clones, about nine tenths were seen once, and the ten largest hold about 3.9%. The sample consisted of peripheral blood. This receptor was obtained from a woman aged 55-70 years with COVID-19, enrolled during active disease.

The CDR3 DNA sequence: TGTGCCAGCAGCGCAAGTTCTAGTGAGCAGTTCTTC. It encodes CASSASSSEQFF. The chain employs TRBV9 and TRBJ2-1; the D is unclear. Trimming left V 3 bases short and J 9 bases short, with 10 bases between. The CDR3 runs 12 residues. Germline-derived CDR1 and CDR2 are SGDLS and YYNGEE.